The 5 T cell receptor beta chains presented below share a single source sample, sequenced in a study of shared clonotypes between healthy human individuals. Profiling relied on immunoSEQ multiplex PCR, and the TCRdb table lists in-frame clones only, not all of them. The sample has roughly 330,000 clones, 74% seen once; the top ten hold around 10%. Input material: memory CD4+ T cells sorted from blood. Noted subset: CD45RA-negative fraction. The receptors were sampled from a man aged 25 to 40 in good health.

This clone was recorded many times. The genes are TRBV28 and TRBJ2-1; TRBD2 might be the D (6 bases). The CDR3 has 15 residues. Deletions cut 0 bases from V and 8 bases from J, with 14 bases between. Germline-derived CDR1 and CDR2 are MDHEN and SYDVKM. CDR3 in amino acids: CASSLWGLQRHEQFF. In DNA, the CDR3 is TGTGCCAGCAGTTTATGGGGACTCCAAAGGCATGAGCAGTTCTTC.

The chain is built from TRBV28 and TRBJ1-5; D gene ambiguous. CDR3 length: 14 amino acids. V lost 7 bases and J lost 5, with 15 bases in between. The V gene's germline CDR1 is MDHEN and CDR2 SYDVKM. The CDR3 coding sequence is TGTGCCAGCACCCTACTCGTCGGGGATCAGCCCCAGCATTTT. As protein: CASTLLVGDQPQHF.

The chain couples TRBV9 to TRBJ2-7, with a possible D match to TRBD2 (6 bases). Trimming took off 2 bases at V and 3 bases at J, with 9 bases between the two ends. The germline V gene encodes CDR1 SGDLS and CDR2 YYNGEE. The CDR3 loop spans 13 amino acids. The CDR3 sequence: CASSVSGDYEQYF. The DNA for the CDR3 is TGTGCCAGCAGCGTTTCGGGGGACTACGAGCAGTACTTC.

The chain carries TRBV11-2 and TRBJ1-1; D might be TRBD1 (5 bases). The CDR3 runs to 14 residues. Germline V lookup: CDR1 SGHAT, CDR2 FQNNGV. V was trimmed by 1 base and J by 11 bases, leaving 17 bases between them. The CDR3 spells CASSLAEQGTRAFF. The CDR3 region has the DNA TGTGCCAGCAGCTTAGCGGAGCAAGGGACTCGTGCTTTCTTT.

The J gene is TRBJ1-2, the V gene TRBV7-2; D is unclear. This CDR3 is 13 amino acids long. V was shortened by 5 bases and J by 3 bases, with 10 bases between the two germline ends. Germline V gene lookup returns CDR1 SGHTA and CDR2 FQGNSA. CDR3 DNA: TGTGCCAGCAGCCCCAGACGGGACTATGGCTACACCTTC. Its translation: CASSPRRDYGYTF. Combining the CDR3 with reference TRBV7-2 and TRBJ1-2 gives the whole variable domain GAGVSQSPSNKVTEKGKDVELRCDPISGHTALYWYRQSLGQGLEFLIYFQGNSAPDKSGLPSDRFSAERTGGSVSTLTIQRTQQEDSAVYLCASSPRRDYGYTFGSGTRLTVV.